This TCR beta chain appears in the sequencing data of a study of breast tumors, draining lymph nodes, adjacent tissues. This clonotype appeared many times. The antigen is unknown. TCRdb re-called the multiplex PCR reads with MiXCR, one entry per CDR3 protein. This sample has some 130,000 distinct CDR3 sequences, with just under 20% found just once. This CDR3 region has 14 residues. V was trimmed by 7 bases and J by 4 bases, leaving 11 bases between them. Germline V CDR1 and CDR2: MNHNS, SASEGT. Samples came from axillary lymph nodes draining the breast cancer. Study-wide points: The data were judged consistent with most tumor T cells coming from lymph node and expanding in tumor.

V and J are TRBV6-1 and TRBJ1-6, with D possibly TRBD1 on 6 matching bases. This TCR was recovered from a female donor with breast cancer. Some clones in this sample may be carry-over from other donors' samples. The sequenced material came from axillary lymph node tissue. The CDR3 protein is CASIKQGYNSPLHF. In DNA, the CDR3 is TGTGCCAGCATCAAACAGGGATATAATTCACCCCTCCACTTT.